The sequence of this TCR beta chain was determined in a study of blood T cells in healthy people across ages. Whole-study results and caveats: Donors of long life had a larger count of naive CD4+ cells and greater diversity than aged donors.

This clonotype was recorded many times. What it binds is not known. PCR was performed a second time for about 6 to 12 cycles using a sample-barcoded 5' primer and a J-beta primer mix. TCRdb recomputed calls from the 5' RACE reads with MiXCR, one row per CDR3 protein. The data contain approximately 290,000 distinct CDR3 sequences, 27% of them singletons. J was trimmed by 6 bases and V by 4 bases; bases with no gene match: 15. The CDR3 loop spans 16 amino acids. CDR1 and CDR2 from the germline V gene are SQVTM and ANQGSEA. Sequenced sample: blood. This clonotype was obtained from a woman between 70 and 85 years old in good health. This chain links TRBV29-1 with TRBJ2-1; TRBD2 matches 7 bases. This chain's CDR3 is CSVVPSRGSLGNEQFF. Here the CDR3 DNA reads TGCAGCGTTGTCCCTTCACGCGGGAGTCTTGGCAATGAGCAGTTCTTC.